A single sample is the source of the 14 T cell receptor beta chains below, sequenced in a study of breast tumors, draining lymph nodes, adjacent tissues. One entry per CDR3 protein, called by TCRdb with MiXCR from the multiplex PCR reads. The table shows 65,000 to 80,000 distinct CDR3 sequences, with approximately 20% occurring only once. Samples came from axillary lymph nodes draining the breast cancer. Specimen: axillary lymph node tissue. Every receptor here comes from a female donor with breast cancer. Some clones in this sample may be carry-over from other donors' samples.

Remarks on this clonotype: A much bigger clone sits one base away, suggesting this may be a read error. The V gene is TRBV12-3 or TRBV12-4, the J gene TRBJ2-2; a possible D gene is TRBD2 (6 bases). The CDR3 covers 14 residues. V lost 6 bases and J lost 3, with 11 bases in between. CDR3 in DNA: TGTGCCAGCAGCCTCGGGGACTACACCGGGGAGCTGTTTTTT. Its translation is CASSLGDYTGELFF.

Of note for this clonotype: Lacking the conserved final phenylalanine or tryptophan, this CDR3 likely reflects a read error. The V call is TRBV20-1, the J call TRBJ2-1, with 10 bases lining up with TRBD2. Germline-derived CDR1 and CDR2 are DFQATT and SNEGSKA (reference sequence). CDR3 length equals 18 residues. V was clipped by 4 bases and J by 12 bases; unmatched bases: 24. Here the CDR3 DNA reads TGCAGTGCTAAGCCCTGGCTTGAAGCGGGAGGGCCGTGGAGTGGGCAGTTCCTC. As protein: CSAKPWLEAGGPWSGQFL.

This clonotype showed up many times. The chain links TRBV5-1 to TRBJ2-1; 8 bases are shared with TRBD2. The V segment lost 0 bases and the J segment 6 bases; nucleotides outside the gene matches: 8. CDR3 length: 16 amino acids. Per the germline V gene, CDR1 is SGHRS and CDR2 is YFSETQ. The CDR3 nucleotides are TGCGCCAGCAGCTTGGATGGACTAGCTGGGGCCAATGAGCAGTTCTTC. It is translated as CASSLDGLAGANEQFF.

Remarks on this clonotype: A much larger clone sits a single nucleotide away, making a read error possible. The CDR3 nucleotides read TGTACCAGCAGGGACACCCACAATGAGCAGTTCTTC. Amino acid sequence: CTSRDTHNEQFF. This chain joins TRBV6-2 or TRBV6-3 and TRBJ2-1; possible D gene TRBD1, 6 bases. Germline CDR1 MNHEY, CDR2 SVGEGT. This CDR3 has 12 amino acids.

This clonotype was picked up many times. V usage is TRBV20-1 and J usage is TRBJ2-1; 10 positions agree with TRBD2. The CDR3 runs 13 residues. V lost 6 bases, J lost 7 bases, and 6 bases stayed unmatched. From germline, CDR1 is DFQATT and CDR2 SNEGSKA (reference sequence). The CDR3 bases are TGCAGTGCCGGCAGCGGGGGGGTGAATGAGCAGTTCTTC. It is translated as CSAGSGGVNEQFF.

This clonotype was observed at least ten times. V gene TRBV7-2 combines with J gene TRBJ1-2, with 12 positions matching TRBD1. Germline values: CDR1 SGHTA, CDR2 FQGNSA. After removal of 5 bases from V and 7 bases from J, the junction contained 5 bases not matched to a gene. CDR3 size: 14 residues. CDR3 bases: TGTGCCAGCAGCCCGGGACAGGGGGCAAGTGGCTACACCTTC. The encoded protein is CASSPGQGASGYTF. The full variable domain, in which reference TRBV7-2 and TRBJ1-2 provide the parts outside the CDR3, is GAGVSQSPSNKVTEKGKDVELRCDPISGHTALYWYRQSLGQGLEFLIYFQGNSAPDKSGLPSDRFSAERTGGSVSTLTIQRTQQEDSAVYLCASSPGQGASGYTFGSGTRLTVV.

The rearrangement uses TRBV27 and TRBJ2-1; D unresolved. Per the germline V gene, CDR1 is MNHEY and CDR2 is SMNVEV (reference sequence). V was trimmed by 2 bases and J by 4 bases, leaving 6 bases between them. The CDR3 length is 13 residues. The CDR3 region is CASSLDKYNEQFF. CDR3 bases: TGTGCCAGCAGTTTAGATAAATACAATGAGCAGTTCTTC.

This clonotype was found many times. The J gene is TRBJ2-7, the V gene TRBV7-9; TRBD1 might be the D (6 bases). This CDR3 region has 14 residues. CDR1 is SEHNR and CDR2 is FQNEAQ in the germline V gene (reference sequence). The V end was cut by 1 base, the J end by 2 bases, with 9 bases between. This CDR3 reads CASSLDPGAYEQYF. The CDR3 nucleotides are TGTGCCAGCAGCTTAGATCCAGGGGCCTACGAGCAGTACTTC.

On this clonotype: Just one base apart from a much larger clone, this may be a read error. The chain recombines TRBV20-1 with TRBJ2-1, with 11 bases that match TRBD2. This CDR3 has 14 residues. Germline loops: CDR1 DFQATT, CDR2 SNEGSKA (reference sequence). Germline trimming cut 3 bases from V and 11 bases from J; bases unmatched to any gene: 9. CDR3 residues: CSARLAGGPGKQFF. CDR3 bases: TGCAGTGCTAGGTTAGCGGGAGGGCCAGGTAAGCAGTTCTTC.

Turning to this clonotype: A much larger clone differs by one base, so this may be a read error. CDR3 sequence reads: CASSYGTGGDEQFF. The CDR3 DNA reads as TGTGCCAGCAGTTACGGGACAGGGGGCGATGAGCAGTTCTTC. The chain combines TRBV6-2 or TRBV6-3 with TRBJ2-1; 12 bases match TRBD1. J gave up 8 bases and V 2 bases, and 1 base lay outside the gene matches. CDR1 is MNHEY, CDR2 SVGEGT, per germline. CDR3 size: 14 residues.

This clonotype was counted at least ten times. V gene TRBV20-1 combines with J gene TRBJ2-7; D is undetermined. Germline V gene lookup returns CDR1 DFQATT and CDR2 SNEGSKA (reference sequence). This CDR3 spans 14 amino acids. V lost 0 bases and J 5 bases, leaving 14 bases between the germline ends. CDR3 sequence reads: CSARDRRGLDEQYF. In nucleotides, the CDR3 is TGCAGTGCTAGAGATCGGCGAGGCTTGGACGAGCAGTACTTC.

This clonotype was counted ten times or more. The rearrangement joins TRBV7-8 to TRBJ2-2; 14 nucleotides align to TRBD2. The ends lost 2 bases at V and 5 bases at J; junction bases unmatched: 4. Germline V lookup: CDR1 SGHVS, CDR2 FQNEAQ. This CDR3 is built from 17 residues. CDR3 sequence: CASSLSGLAGGTGELFF. In DNA form, the CDR3 reads TGTGCCAGCAGCTTAAGTGGACTAGCGGGAGGTACCGGGGAGCTGTTTTTT.

This clonotype was seen many times. CDR3 nucleotides: TGTGCCATCAGTGAGTCCTCTAGCTCCTACAATGAGCAGTTCTTC. Its translation is CAISESSSSYNEQFF. The rearrangement links TRBV10-3 to TRBJ2-1; D is uncertain. The CDR3 spans 15 residues. Germline-derived CDR1 and CDR2 are ENHRY and SYGVKD. The germline V and J ends were trimmed by 0 bases and 0 bases, with 6 bases remaining between them.

As for this clonotype: This may come from a read error, since a much larger clone is one base off. The chain links TRBV5-1 to TRBJ1-4; D is perhaps TRBD1 (6 bases). There are 15 residues in the CDR3. Germline values: CDR1 SGHRS, CDR2 YFSETQ. The CDR3 region is CASSPDRAINEKLVF. The CDR3 region has the DNA TGCGCCAGCAGCCCGGACAGAGCGATAAATGAAAAACTGGTTTTT.